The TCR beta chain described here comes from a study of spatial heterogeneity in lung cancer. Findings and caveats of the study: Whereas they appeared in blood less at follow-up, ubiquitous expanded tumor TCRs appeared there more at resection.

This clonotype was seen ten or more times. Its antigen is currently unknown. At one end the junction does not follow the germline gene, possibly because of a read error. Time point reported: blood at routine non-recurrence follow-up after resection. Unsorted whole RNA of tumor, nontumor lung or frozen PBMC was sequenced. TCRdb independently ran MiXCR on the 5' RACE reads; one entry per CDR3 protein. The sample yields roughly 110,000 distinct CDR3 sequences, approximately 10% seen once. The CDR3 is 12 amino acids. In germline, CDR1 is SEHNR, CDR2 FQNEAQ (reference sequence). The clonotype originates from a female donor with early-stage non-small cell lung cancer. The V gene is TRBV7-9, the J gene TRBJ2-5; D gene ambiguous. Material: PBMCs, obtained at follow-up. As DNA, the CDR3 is TGTGCCAGCGGCTTAGAGAAGATGACCCAGTACTTC. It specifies CASGLEKMTQYF. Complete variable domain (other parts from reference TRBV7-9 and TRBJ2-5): DTGVSQNPRHKITKRGQNVTFRCDPISEHNRLYWYRQTLGQGPEFLTYFQNEAQLEKSRLLSDRFSAERPKGSFSTLEIQRTEQGDSAMYLCASGLEKMTQYFGPGTRLLVL.